This T cell receptor beta chain was sequenced in a study of cytomegalovirus exposure and HLA in healthy donors. Overall study: According to later analysis, the same platform produced the approximately 130 validation and 666 first-cohort repertoires.

Here immunoSEQ multiplex PCR was the method, and the copy in TCRdb shows in-frame clones only, minus some. The sample includes approximately 170,000 clones, around four fifths of them seen just once. Of note for this clone: What it binds is unknown.

Regarding the study as a whole: Reports described diagnosis of cytomegalovirus status by the classifier as highly specific and sensitive. Across donors, most TCRs were seen rarely, yet some public ones were widespread. Clusters of TCRs from the first cohort tended to co-occur in the approximately 120 validation repertoires (as a later analysis found).

V gave up 4 bases and J gave up 0 bases; unmatched junction bases: 4. The CDR3 covers 16 residues. CDR1 SGHTA and CDR2 FQGNSA come from the germline V gene. Sequenced material: PBMCs. The origin of this receptor is a man aged 25 to 40 in good health and CMV-seropositive. The V gene is TRBV7-2, the J gene TRBJ1-3; 9 bases fit TRBD1. The CDR3 sequence is CASSSGGQGSGNTIYF. The CDR3, as DNA: TGTGCCAGCAGCTCCGGGGGACAGGGCTCTGGAAACACCATATATTTT.